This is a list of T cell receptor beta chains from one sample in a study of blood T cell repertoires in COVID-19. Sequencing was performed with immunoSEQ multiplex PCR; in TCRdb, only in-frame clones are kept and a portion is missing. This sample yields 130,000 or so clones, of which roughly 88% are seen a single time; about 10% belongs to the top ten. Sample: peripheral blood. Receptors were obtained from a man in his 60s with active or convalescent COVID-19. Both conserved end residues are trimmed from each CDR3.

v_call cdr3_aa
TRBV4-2 ASSQDQRTGGGHPYEQY
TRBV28 ASSPGQGAQAF
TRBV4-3 ASSQERAVGSPLH
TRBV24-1 ATKGQGQETQY
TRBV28 ASSLSGGQGANYGYT
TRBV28 ASTSWQGNTGELF
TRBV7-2 ASSFGLQAYEQY
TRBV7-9 ASSLRRDLEELF
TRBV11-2 ASSLDWTTYEQY
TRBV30 ASKQGAQTNEKLF
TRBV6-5 ASSRDRVYEQY
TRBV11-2 ASTPTLLAGGSNEQF
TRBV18 ASSPQGGEKLF
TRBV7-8 ASSTRQGDDEQY
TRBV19 ASSPDRGNTEAF
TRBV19 ASSPRKGARETQY
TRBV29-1 SVEGVRERSYNEQF
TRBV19 ASSISGSSGSPLH
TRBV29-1 SVEGGSSYNEQF
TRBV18 ASSAGPSSYNEQF
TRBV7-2 ASSLVSTVYGYT
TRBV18 ASSPGTEETQY
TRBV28 ASSTGQGESKNIQY
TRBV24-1 ATRGQATDTQY
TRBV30 AWSVRGSEGDTQY